Sequencing of this T cell receptor beta chain was carried out in a study of CD8+ T cells in alopecia areata. This clone has a single count. Its target is not known. Study findings and constraints: In lesional scalp, particularly from alopecia totalis/universalis, clonality was higher than in normal scalp.

This CDR3 region has 13 residues. The V end was cut by 5 bases, the J end by 7 bases, with 17 bases between. Germline CDR1 is GTSNPN and CDR2 is SVGIG (reference sequence). RNA extraction and reverse transcription yielded cDNA as sequencing template. Here immunoSEQ multiplex PCR was the method, and the copy in TCRdb shows in-frame clones only, minus some. The sample carries hundreds of thousands of clones, about 53% recorded once. The sample in question was CD4+ T cells sorted from blood, obtained at week 0. The receptor was isolated from a human donor with alopecia areata. The genes are TRBV30 and TRBJ1-2; D is unclear. The CDR3 protein is CAWDGMSGGGYTF. The CDR3 coding sequence is TGTGCCTGGGACGGCATGAGTGGAGGTGGCTACACCTTC.